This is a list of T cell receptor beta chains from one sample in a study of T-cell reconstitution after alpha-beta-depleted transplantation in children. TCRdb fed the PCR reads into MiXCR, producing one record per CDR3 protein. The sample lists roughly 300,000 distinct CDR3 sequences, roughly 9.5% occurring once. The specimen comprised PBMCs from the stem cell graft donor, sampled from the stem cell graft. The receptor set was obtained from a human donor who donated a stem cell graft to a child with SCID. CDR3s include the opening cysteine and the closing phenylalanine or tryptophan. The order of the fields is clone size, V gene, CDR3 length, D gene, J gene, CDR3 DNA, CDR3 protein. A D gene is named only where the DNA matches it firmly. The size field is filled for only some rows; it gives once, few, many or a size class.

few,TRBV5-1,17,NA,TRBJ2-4,TGCGCCAGCAACCGAGACCCGGTCAGGGTAGCCAAAAACATTCAGTACTTC,CASNRDPVRVAKNIQYF
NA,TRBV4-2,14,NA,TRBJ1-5,TGTGCCAGCAGCCCCGTGGAGAGCAATCAGCCCCAGCATTTT,CASSPVESNQPQHF
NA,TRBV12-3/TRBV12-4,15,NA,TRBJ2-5,TGTGCCAGCAGTCCGGCCGGGACCTACCCCGAGACCCAGTACTTC,CASSPAGTYPETQYF
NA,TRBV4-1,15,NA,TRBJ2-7,TGCGCCAGCAGCGGGGTCGGGGGTAGCATGTACGAGCAGTACTTC,CASSGVGGSMYEQYF
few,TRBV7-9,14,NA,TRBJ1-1,TGTGCCAGCAGCTTAGCGCGCGGGTCCGATGAAGCTTTCTTT,CASSLARGSDEAFF
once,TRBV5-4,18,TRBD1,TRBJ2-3,TGTGCCAGCAGCTTGGAGGGTCGGACAGGGAGAACGTTAGATACGCAGTATTTT,CASSLEGRTGRTLDTQYF
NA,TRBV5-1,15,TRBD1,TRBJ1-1,TGCGCCAGCAGCGTTTTGGGACAGGTAAACACTGAAGCTTTCTTT,CASSVLGQVNTEAFF
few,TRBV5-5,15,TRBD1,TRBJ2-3,TGTGCCAGCAGAGAGACAGGGACATACACAGATACGCAGTATTTT,CASRETGTYTDTQYF
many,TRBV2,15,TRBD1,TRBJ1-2,TGTGCCAGCAGCCGGGGGACAGGGAATGGGTTAGGCTACACCTTC,CASSRGTGNGLGYTF
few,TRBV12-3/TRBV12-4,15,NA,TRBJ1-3,TGTGCCAGCAAAGTCAGGGAGGTGGCTGGAAACACCATATATTTT,CASKVREVAGNTIYF
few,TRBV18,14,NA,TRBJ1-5,TGTGCCAGCTCAAACAGGGATTTAGTTCAGCCCCAGCATTTT,CASSNRDLVQPQHF
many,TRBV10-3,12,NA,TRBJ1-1,TGTGCCATCAGTGAGGCGAAAACTGAAGCTTTCTTT,CAISEAKTEAFF
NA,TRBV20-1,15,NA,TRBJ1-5,TGCAGTGCTAGTGGGGCGGGGAGAATGACGGAGCCCCAGCATTTT,CSASGAGRMTEPQHF
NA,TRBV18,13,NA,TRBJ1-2,TGTGCCAGCTCACCAGGTGACGGCTATGGCTACACCTTC,CASSPGDGYGYTF
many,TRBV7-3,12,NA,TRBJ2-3,TGTGCCAGCAGCAACTCGCCAGATACGCAGTATTTT,CASSNSPDTQYF
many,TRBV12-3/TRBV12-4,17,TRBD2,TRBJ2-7,TGTGCCAGCAGTCCGACCAAGGGACTAGCGAAGGAATACGAGCAGTACTTC,CASSPTKGLAKEYEQYF
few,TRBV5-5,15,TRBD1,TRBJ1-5,TGTGCCAGCACCATACAGGGGTTGGGCAATCAGCCCCAGCATTTT,CASTIQGLGNQPQHF
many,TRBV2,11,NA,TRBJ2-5,TGTGCCAGCAGTGATTTTGAGACCCAGTACTTC,CASSDFETQYF
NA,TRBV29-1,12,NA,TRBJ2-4,TGCAGCGTCCTGACGGCCAAAAACATTCAGTACTTC,CSVLTAKNIQYF
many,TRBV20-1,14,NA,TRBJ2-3,TGCAGTGCTCCAAGGACTGGCATCGCAGATACGCAGTATTTT,CSAPRTGIADTQYF
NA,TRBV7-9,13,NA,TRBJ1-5,TGTGCCAGCAGCCCAGACAGTCGACAGCCCCAGCATTTT,CASSPDSRQPQHF
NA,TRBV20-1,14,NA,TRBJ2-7,TGCAGTGCTATACAGGGATTTTCGGCCTACGAGCAGTACTTC,CSAIQGFSAYEQYF
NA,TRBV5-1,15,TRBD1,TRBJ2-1,TGCGCCAGCAGCACCTCCGGGACAGATTTCGATGAGCAGTTCTTC,CASSTSGTDFDEQFF
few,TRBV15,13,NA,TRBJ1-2,TGTGCCACCGCGTTCCAAGGGGCCTCGGGCTACACCTTC,CATAFQGASGYTF
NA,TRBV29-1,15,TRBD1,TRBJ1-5,TGCAGCGTTGAGACCGGGACAGGTAGCAATCAGCCCCAGCATTTT,CSVETGTGSNQPQHF
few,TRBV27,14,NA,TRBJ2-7,TGTGCCAGCACAAGCGGGGACAGGCTCATCGAGCAGTACTTC,CASTSGDRLIEQYF
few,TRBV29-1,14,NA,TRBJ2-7,TGCAGCGTTCGACCGGGGCCCAGACTAGGCGAGCAGTACTTC,CSVRPGPRLGEQYF
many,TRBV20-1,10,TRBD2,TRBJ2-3,TGCAGTGCGTGGGAGGGTACGCAGTATTTT,CSAWEGTQYF
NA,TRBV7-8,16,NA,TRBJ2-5,TGTGCCAGCAGCTTAGGGACTACAGGGGCAGGGGAGACCCAGTACTTC,CASSLGTTGAGETQYF
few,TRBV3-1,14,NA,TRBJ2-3,TGTGCCAGCAGCCAAGATCCTGTAAGTGGTACGCAGTATTTT,CASSQDPVSGTQYF
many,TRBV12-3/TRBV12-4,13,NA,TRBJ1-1,TGTGCCAGCAGCCCTACAGAGAACACTGAAGCTTTCTTT,CASSPTENTEAFF
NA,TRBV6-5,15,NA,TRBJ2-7,TGTGCCAGCAGTTTACCGGGTCCCCAACTCTCCGAGCAGTACTTC,CASSLPGPQLSEQYF
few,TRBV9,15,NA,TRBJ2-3,TGTGCCAGCAGCGTAGCGAGGGGCCGCACAGATACGCAGTATTTT,CASSVARGRTDTQYF
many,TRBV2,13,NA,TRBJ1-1,TGTGCCAGCAGTGAAGTGGGAGACACTGAAGCTTTCTTT,CASSEVGDTEAFF
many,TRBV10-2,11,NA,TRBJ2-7,TGCGCCAGCAGTGAGAACGGGGAGCAGTACTTC,CASSENGEQYF
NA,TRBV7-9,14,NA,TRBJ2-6,TGTGCCAGCAGCGTGACTTCTGGGGCCAACGTCCTGACTTTC,CASSVTSGANVLTF
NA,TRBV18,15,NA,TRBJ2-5,TGTGCCAGCTCACCACGGGCAGGACCTCAAGAGACCCAGTACTTC,CASSPRAGPQETQYF
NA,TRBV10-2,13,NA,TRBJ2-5,TGCGCCAGCAGCGAGGGGTCGCAAGAGACCCAGTACTTC,CASSEGSQETQYF